These T cell receptor beta chains were read from a single sample in a study of cytomegalovirus exposure and HLA in healthy donors. Sequenced by immunoSEQ multiplex PCR; TCRdb stores in-frame clones only, minus some. This sample yields over 150,000 clones, of which roughly nine tenths are seen a single time; around 3% belongs to the top ten. Source material: PBMCs. Receptors originate from a young woman in good health and CMV-seropositive. Each CDR3 is given with its conserved first and last residue. D genes are given only for firm matches. Expanded clones are given a class, and other clones once, few, many or no size at all.

TRBJ2-7 . TRBD1 TRBV27 CASSRTGSTYEQYF TGTGCCAGCAGTAGGACAGGGAGCACCTACGAGCAGTACTTC
TRBJ1-5 . . TRBV28 CASSFQRATRIRSNQPQHF TGTGCCAGCAGTTTTCAGAGGGCGACACGTATAAGGAGCAATCAGCCCCAGCATTTT
TRBJ2-5 . . TRBV4-2 CASSHRGTSDQETQYF TGTGCCAGCAGCCACCGTGGGACAAGTGACCAAGAGACCCAGTACTTC
TRBJ1-2 . . TRBV18 CASSPRTDGYTF TGTGCCAGCTCACCAAGAACAGACGGCTACACCTTC
TRBJ2-3 . TRBD1 TRBV5-6 CASSSGTGVADTQYF TGTGCCAGCAGCTCCGGGACAGGGGTGGCAGATACGCAGTATTTT
TRBJ1-1 once TRBD1 TRBV6-6 CASSFGQAFQPEAFF TGTGCCAGCAGTTTCGGACAGGCCTTCCAACCTGAAGCTTTCTTT
TRBJ1-1 . . TRBV15 CATRQDLNTEAFF TGTGCCACACGACAGGACCTAAACACTGAAGCTTTCTTT
TRBJ2-7 . TRBD1 TRBV11-2 CASSDRGRVWEQYF TGTGCCAGCAGCGACAGGGGGCGCGTGTGGGAGCAGTACTTC
TRBJ1-1 . . TRBV30 CAWSVEHLNTEAFF TGTGCCTGGAGTGTAGAACACCTGAACACTGAAGCTTTCTTT
TRBJ2-3 . . TRBV9 CASSVAGHETDTQYF TGTGCCAGCAGCGTAGCGGGACATGAGACAGATACGCAGTATTTT
TRBJ2-3 . . TRBV27 CASSPYRSGTDTQYF TGTGCCAGCAGTCCCTACCGATCCGGCACAGATACGCAGTATTTT
TRBJ1-5 . . TRBV27 CASSPYLNQPQHF TGTGCCAGCAGTCCGTATCTAAATCAGCCCCAGCATTTT
TRBJ2-3 . TRBD2 TRBV5-1 CASSLAPGLAPSGLTDTQYF TGCGCCAGCAGCTTGGCCCCGGGACTAGCCCCGAGCGGCCTTACAGATACGCAGTATTTT
TRBJ2-2 . . TRBV7-6 CASSPREFAGELFF TGTGCCAGCAGCCCCCGGGAGTTTGCCGGGGAGCTGTTTTTT
TRBJ1-2 . TRBD1 TRBV7-9 CASSIPTRTGGNGYTF TGTGCCAGCAGCATTCCTACAAGGACAGGGGGCAATGGCTACACCTTC
TRBJ2-7 . . TRBV28 CASSLVQGIVYEQYF TGTGCCAGCAGTTTAGTACAGGGTATTGTCTACGAGCAGTACTTC
TRBJ2-2 once TRBD1 TRBV29-1 CSVVIRDRAYTGELFF TGCAGCGTTGTGATCCGGGACAGGGCCTACACCGGGGAGCTGTTTTTT
TRBJ2-7 . TRBD2 TRBV27 CASSPRITGGPGQYF TGTGCCAGCAGTCCCCGGATCACGGGAGGGCCAGGGCAGTACTTC
TRBJ1-3 once . TRBV7-2 CASSLGGGDRTGNTIYF TGTGCCAGCAGCTTGGGTGGAGGAGATAGGACGGGAAACACCATATATTTT
TRBJ1-1 . . TRBV15 CATTGTSPGVTEAFF TGTGCCACCACTGGGACTTCTCCCGGGGTTACTGAAGCTTTCTTT
TRBJ2-1 . . TRBV5-1 CASSLAGGRVHEQFF TGCGCCAGCAGCTTGGCCGGAGGTAGGGTCCATGAGCAGTTCTTC
TRBJ1-3 . TRBD1 TRBV10-2 CASSDRGRAGNTIYF TGCGCCAGCAGTGACAGGGGGCGGGCAGGAAACACCATATATTTT
TRBJ2-7 . TRBD2 TRBV18 CASTLGLAGGYEQYF TGTGCCAGCACCCTGGGACTAGCGGGCGGCTACGAGCAGTACTTC
TRBJ1-2 . . TRBV7-2 CASSLRGGYTF TGTGCCAGCAGCTTAAGGGGGGGCTACACCTTC
TRBJ1-5 . . TRBV5-5 CASTKGPAGEPQHF TGTGCCAGCACCAAGGGCCCCGCCGGGGAGCCCCAGCATTTT
TRBJ2-7 . . TRBV9 CASSVSALSSYEQYF TGTGCCAGCAGCGTATCAGCGTTAAGCTCCTACGAGCAGTACTTC
TRBJ1-3 . . TRBV2 CASSKPDSSSGNTIYF TGTGCCAGCAGTAAACCTGACAGTTCCTCTGGAAACACCATATATTTT
TRBJ2-7 . TRBD2 TRBV19 CASRTTSGASYEQYF TGTGCCAGTAGAACAACTAGCGGGGCCTCCTACGAGCAGTACTTC
TRBJ2-2 . TRBD2 TRBV6-4 CASSDSAGVASGLFF TGTGCCAGCAGTGACTCGGCGGGGGTGGCCTCTGGGCTGTTTTTT
TRBJ2-7 . TRBD1 TRBV6-5 CASRLLQGNAYEQYF TGTGCCAGCCGTTTACTACAGGGGAATGCCTACGAGCAGTACTTC
TRBJ1-1 . . TRBV2 CASIPRGNTEAFF TGTGCCAGCATTCCCAGGGGAAACACTGAAGCTTTCTTT
TRBJ2-5 . TRBD2 TRBV5-4 CASSLTSGIVETQYF TGTGCCAGCAGCTTGACTAGCGGGATCGTGGAGACCCAGTACTTC
TRBJ2-5 once TRBD2 TRBV11-2 CASSTRHSGLAGRETQYF TGTGCCAGCAGCACTCGCCACTCGGGACTAGCGGGGAGGGAGACCCAGTACTTC
TRBJ1-2 . . TRBV6-5 CASSRAPDWGGGYTF TGTGCCAGCAGTAGGGCCCCAGACTGGGGGGGCGGCTACACCTTC
TRBJ2-6 few . TRBV15 CATSTSLTGANVLTF TGTGCCACCAGCACTAGCCTAACCGGGGCCAACGTCCTGACTTTC
TRBJ1-1 . TRBD1 TRBV7-2 CASSLDRVNTEAFF TGTGCCAGCAGCTTGGACAGGGTGAACACTGAAGCTTTCTTT
TRBJ2-2 . . TRBV30 CAWSFSYRVTGELFF TGTGCCTGGAGTTTCAGCTACAGGGTTACCGGGGAGCTGTTTTTT
TRBJ2-1 . . TRBV5-1 CASTQDFRGEQFF TGCGCCAGCACCCAGGATTTCCGGGGTGAGCAGTTCTTC
TRBJ1-2 . . TRBV12-2 CASRLALGQRANYGYTF TGTGCAAGTCGCTTAGCTTTGGGACAGAGAGCTAACTATGGCTACACCTTC
TRBJ2-6 . . TRBV7-8 CASSSRASGANVLTF TGTGCCAGCAGCTCCAGGGCTTCTGGGGCCAACGTCCTGACTTTC
TRBJ2-7 . . TRBV5-6 CASSHAGGEQYF TGTGCCAGCAGCCACGCCGGAGGCGAGCAGTACTTC
TRBJ2-7 . . TRBV18 CASSPFAREQYF TGTGCCAGCTCACCCTTCGCTAGGGAGCAGTACTTC
TRBJ2-7 . TRBD1 TRBV6-1 CASSGPGTGGAISGSYEQYF TGTGCCAGCAGTGGCCCTGGGACAGGGGGGGCGATCTCTGGGTCCTACGAGCAGTACTTC
TRBJ1-4 . TRBD1 TRBV7-9 CASSNSGTGAEKLFF TGTGCCAGCAGTAACTCCGGGACAGGGGCGGAAAAACTGTTTTTT
TRBJ1-2 . TRBD1 TRBV7-2 CASSFGTGLGYGYTF TGTGCCAGCAGCTTCGGGACAGGGCTAGGGTATGGCTACACCTTC
TRBJ1-3 . . TRBV7-9 CASSFDVLRGPNSGNTIYF TGTGCCAGCAGCTTTGATGTCTTAAGGGGCCCCAACTCTGGAAACACCATATATTTT
TRBJ1-2 . . TRBV5-6 CASSWAAIYGYTF TGTGCCAGCAGCTGGGCCGCGATCTATGGCTACACCTTC
TRBJ1-2 . . TRBV7-2 CASSTRSREKTYGYTF TGTGCCAGCAGCACGAGGAGCAGAGAAAAGACCTATGGCTACACCTTC
TRBJ2-1 . . TRBV18 CASSPQPVSEWNEQFF TGTGCCAGCTCACCCCAGCCAGTATCGGAGTGGAATGAGCAGTTCTTC
TRBJ1-1 . . TRBV28 CASSVIGGRAFF TGTGCCAGCAGTGTGATTGGAGGGAGAGCTTTCTTT
TRBJ1-4 . . TRBV2 CASSGVRGMNEKLFF TGTGCCAGCAGTGGGGTCCGGGGAATGAATGAAAAACTGTTTTTT
TRBJ1-5 . . TRBV7-6 CASSLMSGPAQPQHF TGTGCCAGCAGCTTAATGTCAGGGCCTGCTCAGCCCCAGCATTTT
TRBJ1-1 . TRBD1 TRBV13 CASSPRTGGSEAFF TGTGCCAGCAGCCCCCGGACAGGGGGCTCCGAAGCTTTCTTT
TRBJ1-5 . . TRBV2 CASTPLYDSSNQPQHF TGTGCCAGCACCCCTTTATATGACAGTAGCAATCAGCCCCAGCATTTT